Listed here is a single T cell receptor (beta chain). This entry comes from a study of shared clonotypes between healthy human individuals. Profiling relied on immunoSEQ multiplex PCR, and the TCRdb table lists in-frame clones only, not all of them. The sample carries approximately 810,000 clones, about 91% recorded once. The naive CD8 fraction comprised CD45RO-negative cells positively selected for CCR7 and excluded terminally differentiated effector memory CD45RA+ cells. V lost 7 bases to trimming and J lost 0 bases; unmatched junction nucleotides: 11. The CDR3 spans 18 residues. The germline CDR1 and CDR2 sequences are SGHVS and FQNEAQ.

Material for sequencing was naive CD8+ T cells sorted from blood. The TCR originated in a man aged 25 to 40 in good health. The rearrangement links TRBV7-8 to TRBJ2-6, with 8 bases matching TRBD1. This chain's CDR3 is CASTATGGERSGANVLTF. The CDR3 DNA is TGTGCCAGCACCGCAACAGGGGGTGAACGCTCTGGGGCCAACGTCCTGACTTTC.